Listed below are T cell receptor beta chains from one sample, sequenced in a study of Ad26.COV2.S vaccination and SARS-CoV-2 variants. The assay was immunoSEQ multiplex PCR, and TCRdb's table has in-frame clones only and misses some. The data show hundreds of thousands of clones, about nine tenths seen once. The sample was peripheral blood, taken in a trial of Ad26.COV2.S vaccine versus placebo. Every receptor here comes from a person between 18 and 59 years old who received the Ad26.COV2.S COVID-19 vaccine or a placebo. Each CDR3 is given with its conserved first and last residue. Clone size, where shown, is once, few, many, or a class for clones that have expanded.

CASSQGPEDLAKNIQYF	NA	TRBV7-9	TRBJ2-4
CASSLYWATNTDTQYF	once	TRBV5-6	TRBJ2-3
CASRGSSGALDTDTQYF	few	TRBV4-1	TRBJ2-3
CASSDDRRSSTDTQYF	NA	TRBV19	TRBJ2-3
CARSSTRGDRRSEQYF	NA	TRBV5-3	TRBJ2-7
CASSSFGGQETQYF	NA	TRBV28	TRBJ2-5
CASSFGTSGDPYVQFF	NA	TRBV7-2	TRBJ2-1
CASSDRGRTDTQYF	NA	TRBV2	TRBJ2-3
CASYHGGGRFPKQFF	NA	TRBV19	TRBJ2-1
CASSPPEIMNTEAFF	NA	TRBV28	TRBJ1-1
CASKRGASYEQYF	NA	TRBV10-2	TRBJ2-7
CASSRSGTMNTEAFF	NA	TRBV6-5	TRBJ1-1
CASSEQGRPNEKLFF	NA	TRBV6-1	TRBJ1-4
CATSDFPSKGATEAFF	NA	TRBV24-1	TRBJ1-1
CASSLQPGNTEAFF	NA	TRBV7-2	TRBJ1-1
CASSSDIQNTEAFF	NA	TRBV5-6	TRBJ1-1
CASTLRHNEQFF	once	TRBV10-1	TRBJ2-1
CASSPVDRGISNQPQHF	NA	TRBV18	TRBJ1-5
CASSPRDRTYEQYF	few	TRBV7-9	TRBJ2-7
CASSPSELIGEQYF	NA	TRBV2	TRBJ2-7
CASSSSRTGYEQYF	once	TRBV25-1	TRBJ2-7
CASSVAVPGTGQNEQYF	once	TRBV11-1	TRBJ2-7
CASMRRTTNSGNTIYF	once	TRBV19	TRBJ1-3
CASSQDQNQFF	NA	TRBV7-3	TRBJ2-1